Listed here are 17 T cell receptor beta chains from one sample, sequenced in a study of T cells after yellow fever vaccination. TCRdb independently ran MiXCR on the 5' RACE reads; one entry per CDR3 protein. The table lists hundreds of thousands of distinct CDR3 sequences, roughly 13% of them singletons. This sample comprised PBMCs, obtained on the day of the yellow fever booster vaccination. These receptors were obtained from a young man who received the YFV17D yellow fever vaccine.

There are a few counts of this clonotype. CDR3: CASRADTGWAGTDTQYF. Here the CDR3 DNA reads TGTGCCAGCAGAGCTGATACAGGGTGGGCAGGGACAGATACGCAGTATTTT. The chain combines TRBV6-1 with TRBJ2-3; a weak D match, TRBD1 (6 bases). The CDR3 spans 17 residues. Deletions cut 6 bases from V and 3 bases from J, with 22 bases between. The germline gives CDR1 MNHNS, CDR2 SASEGT.

This clonotype showed up just a few times. The chain uses TRBV12-3 or TRBV12-4 and TRBJ2-3; D could derive from TRBD1 or TRBD2 (5 bases each). V was shortened by 3 bases and J by 2 bases, with 9 bases between the two germline ends. The CDR3 has 14 amino acids. The CDR3 is CASSFGALTDTQYF. CDR3 nucleotides: TGTGCCAGCAGTTTCGGGGCACTCACAGATACGCAGTATTTT.

This clonotype was seen more than once but under ten times. The chain links TRBV28 to TRBJ2-3; 14 bases are a match to TRBD2. This CDR3 has 16 residues. Germline CDR1 reads MDHEN; CDR2 reads SYDVKM. Trimming took 8 bases from V and 1 from J; bases not matched to a gene: 5. The DNA for the CDR3 is TGTGCCAGCGGAAGACTAGCGGGAGGGCGCACAGATACGCAGTATTTT. Encoded protein: CASGRLAGGRTDTQYF.

This clonotype was seen a handful of times. The gene calls are TRBV29-1 and TRBJ2-1; D gene unclear. The CDR3 spans 13 residues. Germline V gene data show CDR1 as SQVTM and CDR2 as ANQGSEA. The V gene lost 3 bases and the J gene lost 9 bases, with 15 bases spanning the gap. CDR3 in amino acids: CSVELSAPSEQFF. The DNA for the CDR3 is TGCAGCGTTGAGCTATCGGCCCCTTCTGAGCAGTTCTTC.

This clonotype was found many times. The chain employs TRBV4-3 and TRBJ2-5, with D hard to call. The CDR3 contains 15 residues. Germline V CDR1 and CDR2: LGHNA, YSLEER. Trimming took 4 bases from V and 6 from J, leaving 18 bases between them. The CDR3 protein is CASSLQVKGGKTQYF. CDR3 coding DNA: TGCGCCAGCAGCCTCCAGGTGAAGGGTGGAAAGACCCAGTACTTC.

The V gene is TRBV10-2, the J gene TRBJ2-7; D possibly corresponds to TRBD2 (5 bases). V was cut by 3 bases and J by 1 base, with 16 bases left in between. Germline V lookup: CDR1 WSHSY, CDR2 SAAADI. This CDR3 has 16 amino acids. The CDR3 spells CASSDPGNPSSYEQYF. The CDR3 region has the DNA TGCGCCAGCAGTGACCCCGGGAATCCATCTTCCTACGAGCAGTACTTC.

This clonotype was counted only a few times. The V call is TRBV28, the J call TRBJ1-2; D remains unclear. Trimming shortened V by 3 bases and J by 4 bases, and 9 bases separated the two germline ends. The CDR3 extends over 13 amino acids. Germline V CDR1 and CDR2: MDHEN, SYDVKM. CDR3 region: CASSLGKSYGYTF. The DNA of the CDR3 is TGTGCCAGCAGTTTGGGAAAATCCTATGGCTACACCTTC.

V is TRBV6-2 or TRBV6-3 and J is TRBJ1-2, with D hard to call. With 2 bases removed from V and 4 bases from J, the gap between germline ends came to 17 bases. Germline CDR1 reads MNHEY; CDR2 reads SVGEGT. This CDR3 contains 16 residues. In DNA, the CDR3 is TGTGCCAGCAGTTACACCTCGACCGTAGGGTTCTATGGCTACACCTTC. Translation: CASSYTSTVGFYGYTF.

The rearrangement joins TRBV20-1 to TRBJ2-3, with 7 bases identical to TRBD2. The CDR3 loop spans 13 amino acids. V gave up 1 base and J gave up 6 bases; unmatched junction bases: 4. Germline CDR1 and CDR2: DFQATT and SNEGSKA (reference sequence). The CDR3 sequence is CSARGLAWDTQYF. CDR3 sequence (DNA): TGCAGTGCTAGAGGACTAGCATGGGATACGCAGTATTTT.

There are a few counts of this clonotype. J is TRBJ1-1 and V is TRBV5-1; TRBD1 might be the D (5 bases). The CDR3 has 15 residues. V was cut by 3 bases and J by 1 base, with 13 bases left in between. From germline, CDR1 is SGHRS and CDR2 YFSETQ. In DNA form, the CDR3 reads TGCGCCAGCAGCTGGGGACGCAGGGAGAACACTGAAGCTTTCTTT. Translation: CASSWGRRENTEAFF.

This chain connects TRBV12-3 or TRBV12-4 to TRBJ1-6; tentatively, D is TRBD1 (6 bases). V gave up 6 bases and J gave up 9 bases, with 21 bases separating them. The length of the CDR3 is 16 residues. The CDR3 DNA reads as TGTGCCAGCAGCCTGTCAGGGGCCGCGGCAGGTTCACCCCTCCACTTT. This encodes CASSLSGAAAGSPLHF.

The CDR3, as DNA: TGCAGCGTTGAAAAAGGGGGAGAGACCCAGTACTTC. Protein: CSVEKGGETQYF. The chain joins TRBV29-1 to TRBJ2-5; TRBD1 might be the D (6 bases). V gave up 2 bases and J gave up 4 bases, with 8 bases separating them. Germline-derived CDR1 and CDR2 are SQVTM and ANQGSEA. The length of the CDR3 is 12 residues.

The chain recombines TRBV5-1 with TRBJ2-2; possible D gene TRBD1, 6 bases. V was trimmed by 0 bases and J by 9 bases, leaving 15 bases between them. This CDR3 has 15 amino acids. The germline V gene encodes CDR1 SGHRS and CDR2 YFSETQ. This CDR3 reads CASSLAQGGHRELFF. The CDR3 bases are TGCGCCAGCAGCTTGGCACAGGGCGGTCACCGGGAGCTGTTTTTT.

CDR3 bases: TGTGCCGGCGGATCCGGGACAACTACCGGGGAGCTGTTTTTT. As protein: CAGGSGTTTGELFF. V usage is TRBV28 and J usage is TRBJ2-2, with a tentative D call TRBD1 (6 bases). The CDR3 runs 14 residues. Germline V CDR1 and CDR2: MDHEN, SYDVKM. V shed 11 bases and J shed 5 bases, with 18 bases lying between them.

The chain employs TRBV10-1 and TRBJ2-5, with 9 nucleotides matching TRBD2. Germline CDR1 reads WNHNN; CDR2 reads SYGVQD (reference sequence). J gave up 2 bases and V 0 bases, and 4 bases lay outside the gene matches. The CDR3 length is 16 residues. The DNA for the CDR3 is TGCGCCAGCAGTGAGTCCGTAGCGGGAGCTCAAGAGACCCAGTACTTC. Its translation is CASSESVAGAQETQYF.

The chain uses TRBV6-1 and TRBJ2-5; D possibly corresponds to TRBD2 (7 bases). The CDR3 length is 14 residues. CDR1 and CDR2 from the germline V gene are MNHNS and SASEGT. Trimming removed 7 bases from V and 5 bases from J, with 17 bases in between. CDR3 region: CASTKGGVEETQYF. Written as DNA, the CDR3 is TGTGCCAGCACCAAAGGGGGGGTCGAGGAGACCCAGTACTTC.

The chain has TRBV10-1 and TRBJ2-3; D is possibly TRBD2 (5 bases). V lost 0 bases and J 14 bases, leaving 12 bases between the germline ends. Germline values: CDR1 WNHNN, CDR2 SYGVQD (reference sequence). The CDR3 sequence is 12 residues long. CDR3 amino acids: CASSESRAAPYF. Here the CDR3 DNA reads TGCGCCAGCAGTGAGTCGCGAGCGGCCCCGTATTTT.